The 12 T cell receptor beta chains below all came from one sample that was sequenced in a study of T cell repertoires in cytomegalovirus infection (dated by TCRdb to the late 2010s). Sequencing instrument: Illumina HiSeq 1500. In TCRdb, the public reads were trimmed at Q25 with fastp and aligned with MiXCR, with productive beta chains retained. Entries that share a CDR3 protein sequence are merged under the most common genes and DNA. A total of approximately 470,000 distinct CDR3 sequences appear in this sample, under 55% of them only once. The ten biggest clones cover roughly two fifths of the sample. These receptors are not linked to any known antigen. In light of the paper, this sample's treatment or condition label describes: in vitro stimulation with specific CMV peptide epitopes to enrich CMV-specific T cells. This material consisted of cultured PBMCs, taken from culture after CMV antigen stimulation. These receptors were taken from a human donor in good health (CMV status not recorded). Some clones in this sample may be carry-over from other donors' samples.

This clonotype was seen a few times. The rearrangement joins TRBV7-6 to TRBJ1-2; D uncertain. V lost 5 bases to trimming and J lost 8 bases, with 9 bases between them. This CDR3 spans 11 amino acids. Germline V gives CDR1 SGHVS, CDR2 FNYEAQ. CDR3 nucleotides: TGTGCCAGCAGCCGCCTGGGGGGCTACACCTTC. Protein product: CASSRLGGYTF.

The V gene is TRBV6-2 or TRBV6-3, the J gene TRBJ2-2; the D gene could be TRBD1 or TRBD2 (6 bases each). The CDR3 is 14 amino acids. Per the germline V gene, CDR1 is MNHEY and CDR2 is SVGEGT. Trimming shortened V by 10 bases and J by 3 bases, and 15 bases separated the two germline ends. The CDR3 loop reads CATRRGAHTGELFF. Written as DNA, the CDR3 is TGTGCCACCAGAAGGGGGGCTCACACCGGGGAGCTGTTTTTT.

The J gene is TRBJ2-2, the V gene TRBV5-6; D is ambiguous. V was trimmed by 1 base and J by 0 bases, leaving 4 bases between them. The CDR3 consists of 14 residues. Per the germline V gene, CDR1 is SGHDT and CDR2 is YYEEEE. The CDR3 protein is CASSLFANTGELFF. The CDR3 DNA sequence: TGTGCCAGCAGCTTGTTTGCGAACACCGGGGAGCTGTTTTTT.

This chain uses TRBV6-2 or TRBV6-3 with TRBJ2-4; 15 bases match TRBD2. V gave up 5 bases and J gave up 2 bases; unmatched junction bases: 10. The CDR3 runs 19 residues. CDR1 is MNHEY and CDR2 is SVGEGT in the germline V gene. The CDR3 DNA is TGTGCCAGCAGTGCCGGACTAGCGGGGGGGCCTTGGTCCAAAAACATTCAGTACTTC. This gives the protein CASSAGLAGGPWSKNIQYF.

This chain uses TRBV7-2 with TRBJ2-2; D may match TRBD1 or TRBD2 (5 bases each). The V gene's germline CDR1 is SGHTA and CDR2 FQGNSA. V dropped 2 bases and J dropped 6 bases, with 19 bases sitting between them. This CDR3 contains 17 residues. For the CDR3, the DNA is TGTGCCAGCAGCTTAAGGCTTGTAGGGGAGTTTGCCGGGGAGCTGTTTTTT. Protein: CASSLRLVGEFAGELFF. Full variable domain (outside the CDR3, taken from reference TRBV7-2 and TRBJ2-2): GAGVSQSPSNKVTEKGKDVELRCDPISGHTALYWYRQSLGQGLEFLIYFQGNSAPDKSGLPSDRFSAERTGGSVSTLTIQRTQQEDSAVYLCASSLRLVGEFAGELFFGEGSRLTVL.

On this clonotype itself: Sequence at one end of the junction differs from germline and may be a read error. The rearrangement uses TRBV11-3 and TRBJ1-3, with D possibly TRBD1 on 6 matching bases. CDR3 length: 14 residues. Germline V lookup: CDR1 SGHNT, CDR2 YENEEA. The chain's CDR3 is CASSLGDIGDTIYF. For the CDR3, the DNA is TGTGCCAGCAGCTTAGGGGACATTGGAGACACCATATATTTT.

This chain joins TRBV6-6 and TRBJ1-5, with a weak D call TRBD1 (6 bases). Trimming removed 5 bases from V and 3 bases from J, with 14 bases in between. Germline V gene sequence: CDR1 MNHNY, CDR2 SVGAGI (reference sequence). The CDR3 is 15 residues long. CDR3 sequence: CASSTQQGHNQPQHF. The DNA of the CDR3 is TGTGCCAGCAGTACCCAACAGGGTCACAATCAGCCCCAGCATTTT.

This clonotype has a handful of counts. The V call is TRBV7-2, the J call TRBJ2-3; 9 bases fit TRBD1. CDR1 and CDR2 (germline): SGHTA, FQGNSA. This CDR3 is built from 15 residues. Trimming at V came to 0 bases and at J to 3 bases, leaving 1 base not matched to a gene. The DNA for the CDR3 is TGTGCCAGCAGCTTAGCCGGACAGGGGACAGATACGCAGTATTTT. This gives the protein CASSLAGQGTDTQYF. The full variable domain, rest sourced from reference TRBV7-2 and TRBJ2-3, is GAGVSQSPSNKVTEKGKDVELRCDPISGHTALYWYRQSLGQGLEFLIYFQGNSAPDKSGLPSDRFSAERTGGSVSTLTIQRTQQEDSAVYLCASSLAGQGTDTQYFGPGTRLTVL.

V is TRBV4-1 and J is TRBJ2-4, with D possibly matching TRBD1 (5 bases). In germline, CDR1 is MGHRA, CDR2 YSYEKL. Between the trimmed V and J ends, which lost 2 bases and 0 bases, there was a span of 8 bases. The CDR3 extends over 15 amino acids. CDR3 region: CASSQLGLAKNIQYF. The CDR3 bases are TGCGCCAGCAGCCAATTGGGGCTAGCCAAAAACATTCAGTACTTC.

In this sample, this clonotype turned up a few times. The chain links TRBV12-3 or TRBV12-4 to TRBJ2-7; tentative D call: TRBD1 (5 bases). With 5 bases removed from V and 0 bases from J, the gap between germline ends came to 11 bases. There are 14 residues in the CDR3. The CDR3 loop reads CASSRQYNSYEQYF. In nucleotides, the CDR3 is TGTGCCAGCAGTCGACAGTATAACTCCTACGAGCAGTACTTC.

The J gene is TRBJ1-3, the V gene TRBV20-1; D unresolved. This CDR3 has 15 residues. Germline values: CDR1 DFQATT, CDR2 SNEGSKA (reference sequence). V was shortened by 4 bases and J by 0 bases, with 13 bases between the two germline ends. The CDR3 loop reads CSATEIRDSGNTIYF. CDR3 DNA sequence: TGCAGTGCTACAGAGATACGGGACTCTGGAAACACCATATATTTT.

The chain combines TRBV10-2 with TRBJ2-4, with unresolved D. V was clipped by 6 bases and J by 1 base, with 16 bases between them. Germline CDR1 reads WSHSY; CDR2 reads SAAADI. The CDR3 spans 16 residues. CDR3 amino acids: CASRDPTAWAKNIQYF. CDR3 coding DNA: TGCGCCAGCAGGGACCCGACCGCCTGGGCCAAAAACATTCAGTACTTC.